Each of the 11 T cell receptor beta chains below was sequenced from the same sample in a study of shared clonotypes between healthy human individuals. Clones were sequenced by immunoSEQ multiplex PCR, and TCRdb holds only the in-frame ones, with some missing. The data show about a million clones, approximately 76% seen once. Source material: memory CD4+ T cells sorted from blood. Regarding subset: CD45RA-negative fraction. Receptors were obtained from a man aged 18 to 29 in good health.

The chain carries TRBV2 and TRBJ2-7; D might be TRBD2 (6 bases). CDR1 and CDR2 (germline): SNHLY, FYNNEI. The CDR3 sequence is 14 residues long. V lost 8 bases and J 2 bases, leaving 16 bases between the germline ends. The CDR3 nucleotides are TGTGCCAGCTCGGCCGGGAGAGGGGCCTACGAGCAGTACTTC. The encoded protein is CASSAGRGAYEQYF.

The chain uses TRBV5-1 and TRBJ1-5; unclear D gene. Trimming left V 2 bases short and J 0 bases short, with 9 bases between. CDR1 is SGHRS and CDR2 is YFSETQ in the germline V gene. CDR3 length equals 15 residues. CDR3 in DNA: TGCGCCAGCAGCTTCGAGGGATCTAGCAATCAGCCCCAGCATTTT. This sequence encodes CASSFEGSSNQPQHF.

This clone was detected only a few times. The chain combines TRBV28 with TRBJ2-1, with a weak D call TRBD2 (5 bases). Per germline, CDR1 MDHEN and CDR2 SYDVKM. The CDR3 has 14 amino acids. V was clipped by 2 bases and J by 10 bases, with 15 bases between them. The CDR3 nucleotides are TGTGCCAGCAGTTTAGGACTTCGAGCATCGGAGCAGTTCTTC. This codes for CASSLGLRASEQFF.

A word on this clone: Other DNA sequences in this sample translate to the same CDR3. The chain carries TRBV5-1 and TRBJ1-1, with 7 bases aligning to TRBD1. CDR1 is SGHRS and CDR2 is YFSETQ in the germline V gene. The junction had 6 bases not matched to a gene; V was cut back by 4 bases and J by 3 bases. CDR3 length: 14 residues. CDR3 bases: TGCGCCAGCAGCCTACGACAGGGAGACACTGAAGCTTTCTTT. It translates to CASSLRQGDTEAFF.

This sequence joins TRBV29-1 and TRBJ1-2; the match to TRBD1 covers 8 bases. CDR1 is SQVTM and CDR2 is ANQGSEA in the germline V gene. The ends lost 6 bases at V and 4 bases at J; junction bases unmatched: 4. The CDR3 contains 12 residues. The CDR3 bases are TGCAGCGTAGACGGACAGGGCTATGGCTACACCTTC. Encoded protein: CSVDGQGYGYTF.

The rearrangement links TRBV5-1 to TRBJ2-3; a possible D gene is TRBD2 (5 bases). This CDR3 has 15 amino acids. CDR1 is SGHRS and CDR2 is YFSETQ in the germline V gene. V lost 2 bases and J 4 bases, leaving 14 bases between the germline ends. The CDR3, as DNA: TGCGCCAGCAGCTTTGGGAGCTCAAGTGCAGATACGCAGTATTTT. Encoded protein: CASSFGSSSADTQYF.

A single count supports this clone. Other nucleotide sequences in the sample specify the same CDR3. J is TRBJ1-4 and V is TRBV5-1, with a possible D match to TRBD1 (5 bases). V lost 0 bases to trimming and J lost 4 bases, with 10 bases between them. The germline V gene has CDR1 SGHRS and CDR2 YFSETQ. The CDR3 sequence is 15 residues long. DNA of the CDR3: TGCGCCAGCAGCTTGGAAGGTCAGGGTAATGAAAAACTGTTTTTT. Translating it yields CASSLEGQGNEKLFF.

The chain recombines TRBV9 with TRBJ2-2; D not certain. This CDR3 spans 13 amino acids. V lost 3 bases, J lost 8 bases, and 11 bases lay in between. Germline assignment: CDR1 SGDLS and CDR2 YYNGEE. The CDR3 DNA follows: TGTGCCAGCAGCGCCACCTTTGGGGGGGAGCTGTTTTTT. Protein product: CASSATFGGELFF.

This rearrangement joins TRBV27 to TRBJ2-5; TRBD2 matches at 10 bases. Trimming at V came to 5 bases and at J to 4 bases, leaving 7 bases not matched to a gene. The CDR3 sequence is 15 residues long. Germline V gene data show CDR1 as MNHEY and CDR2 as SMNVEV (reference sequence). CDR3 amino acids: CASSPSGGAIETQYF. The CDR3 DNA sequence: TGTGCCAGCAGTCCGAGCGGGGGGGCTATAGAGACCCAGTACTTC.

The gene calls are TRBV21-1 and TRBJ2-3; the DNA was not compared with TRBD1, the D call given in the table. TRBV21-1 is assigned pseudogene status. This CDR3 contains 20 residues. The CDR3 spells CASSSRLGGQGSRATDTQYF. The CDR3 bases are TGTGCCAGCAGCTCCCGTTTAGGGGGACAGGGGAGTAGGGCGACAGATACGCAGTATTTT.

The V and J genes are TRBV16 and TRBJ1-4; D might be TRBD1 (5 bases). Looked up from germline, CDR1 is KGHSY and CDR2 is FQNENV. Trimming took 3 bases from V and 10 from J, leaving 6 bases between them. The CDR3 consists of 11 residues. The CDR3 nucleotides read TGTGCCAGCAGCCATGGGGGAAAACTGTTTTTT. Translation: CASSHGGKLFF.